The 11 T cell receptor beta chains below were found in one sample sequenced in a study of neurological immune-mediated disorders. A single record per CDR3 protein comes from TCRdb applying MiXCR to the 5' RACE reads. This sample has 27,000 or so distinct CDR3 sequences, with under 25% found just once. Source material: PBMCs. All receptors come from an older woman in good health.

This clonotype was counted at least ten times. The chain employs TRBV5-1 and TRBJ2-3, with TRBD2 identical over 14 bases. With V trimmed by 4 bases and J by 5 bases, 6 bases remained unmatched. CDR1 and CDR2 from the germline V gene are SGHRS and YFSETQ. The CDR3 sequence is 16 residues long. The CDR3, as DNA: TGCGCCAGCAGCCGGGGACTAGCGGGAGCGGGAGATACGCAGTATTTT. Its translation is CASSRGLAGAGDTQYF.

This clonotype was detected ten times or more. The genes are TRBV27 and TRBJ2-2; D unresolved. This CDR3 spans 13 amino acids. The V gene's germline CDR1 is MNHEY and CDR2 SMNVEV (reference sequence). V shed 4 bases and J shed 5 bases, with 8 bases lying between them. This chain's CDR3 is CASSSTETGELFF. CDR3 DNA sequence: TGTGCCAGCAGTTCTACAGAGACCGGGGAGCTGTTTTTT.

By sample fraction, this clonotype is medium-sized (0.01 to 0.1%). The V gene is TRBV7-9, the J gene TRBJ1-4; 9 nucleotides align to TRBD1. The germline CDR1 and CDR2 sequences are SEHNR and FQNEAQ (reference sequence). The CDR3 runs to 14 residues. The ends lost 7 bases at V and 6 bases at J; junction bases unmatched: 6. The CDR3 loop is CASTQTGGDEKLFF. The DNA of the CDR3 is TGTGCCAGCACCCAGACAGGGGGGGATGAAAAACTGTTTTTT.

Of note for this clonotype: Sequence at one end of the junction differs from germline and may be a read error. The chain has TRBV5-1 and TRBJ2-7, with unresolved D. CDR1 SGHRS and CDR2 YFSETQ come from the germline V gene. The CDR3 contains 14 residues. CDR3 residues: CASSGRVPPYEHYF. The CDR3 DNA is TGCGCCAGCAGCGGGCGAGTTCCCCCCTACGAGCATTACTTC.

This clonotype was picked up many times. This sequence joins TRBV18 and TRBJ2-1; 9 bases fit TRBD2. This CDR3 has 15 residues. Trimming cost V 5 bases and J 7 bases; bases outside gene matches: 9. Per germline, CDR1 KGHSH and CDR2 LQKENI. The DNA for the CDR3 is TGTGCCAGCTCAAGGGGGACTAGCTCTAGTAATGAGCAGTTCTTC. Its protein product is CASSRGTSSSNEQFF. Variable domain in full (rest from reference TRBV18 and TRBJ2-1): NAGVMQNPRHLVRRRGQEARLRCSPMKGHSHVYWYRQLPEEGLKFMVYLQKENIIDESGMPKERFSAEFPKEGPSILRIQQVVRGDSAAYFCASSRGTSSSNEQFFGPGTRLTVL.

The chain combines TRBV6-5 with TRBJ1-1; D possibly corresponds to TRBD1 (6 bases). The germline V gene encodes CDR1 MNHEY and CDR2 SVGAGI. This CDR3 comprises 15 residues. V was pared by 2 bases and J by 0 bases, with 10 bases between. This CDR3 reads CASSYGGGMNTEAFF. In DNA form, the CDR3 reads TGTGCCAGCAGTTACGGGGGCGGAATGAACACTGAAGCTTTCTTT.

This clonotype was found many times. This rearrangement joins TRBV5-6 to TRBJ2-3; tentatively, D is TRBD2 (6 bases). Trimming pared 0 bases from V and 5 bases from J, leaving 13 bases between. From germline, CDR1 is SGHDT and CDR2 YYEEEE. The CDR3 contains 15 residues. CDR3 in amino acids: CASSLGLVRGDTQYF. The DNA of the CDR3 is TGTGCCAGCAGCTTGGGACTAGTGCGAGGAGATACGCAGTATTTT.

This clonotype has ten or more counts. The rearrangement joins TRBV20-1 to TRBJ1-2; 9 positions match TRBD1. The V gene end was trimmed by 6 bases and the J gene end by 3 bases; junction bases not matched to a gene: 8. The CDR3 runs 14 residues. Germline V gene data show CDR1 as DFQATT and CDR2 as SNEGSKA (reference sequence). DNA of the CDR3: TGCAGTGCGGGACAGGGTTTAGGACACTATGGCTACACCTTC. It specifies CSAGQGLGHYGYTF.

Ten or more counts support this clonotype. The gene calls are TRBV25-1 and TRBJ2-7; possible D gene TRBD1, 7 bases. This CDR3 contains 14 residues. V lost 2 bases to trimming and J lost 4 bases, with 12 bases between them. Germline V CDR1 and CDR2: MGHDK, SYGVNS. CDR3 amino acids: CASSEMAGGYEQYF. Here the CDR3 DNA reads TGTGCCAGCAGTGAAATGGCAGGGGGGTACGAGCAGTACTTC.

This clonotype was observed many times. J is TRBJ1-4 and V is TRBV5-1, with D perhaps TRBD1 (5 bases). The CDR3 spans 17 residues. The germline V gene encodes CDR1 SGHRS and CDR2 YFSETQ. Between the trimmed V and J ends, which lost 1 base and 0 bases, there was a span of 13 bases. CDR3 in DNA: TGCGCCAGCAGCTTGTTAGGGGCACCTGCAACTAATGAAAAACTGTTTTTT. Translated: CASSLLGAPATNEKLFF.

This clonotype occurred many times. The chain is built from TRBV9 and TRBJ1-2; no reliable D call. Germline V lookup: CDR1 SGDLS, CDR2 YYNGEE. The CDR3 contains 17 residues. V lost 0 bases and J 4 bases, leaving 19 bases between the germline ends. The CDR3 loop is CASSVEEFRGITYGYTF. CDR3 sequence (DNA): TGTGCCAGCAGCGTAGAGGAGTTTCGGGGAATCACCTATGGCTACACCTTC.